The clone carrying this T cell receptor beta chain was picked up a small number of times. The antigen remains unidentified. It was with previously described methods and listed TCR primers that bulk TCR libraries were made. TCRdb fed the PCR reads into MiXCR, producing one record per CDR3 protein. The sample has about 500,000 distinct CDR3 sequences, around a fifth seen once. The germline V gene encodes CDR1 LGHNA and CDR2 YSLEER. V was pared by 0 bases and J by 4 bases, with 12 bases between. This CDR3 has 16 residues. The data belong to a study of molecular identifiers for immune sequencing clone quantification. Study information: For replicates, RNA isolated from 20,000 or 100,000 naive CD8 cells was divided into five portions, of which four were sequenced. Whole-study results and caveats: Spiked Jurkat TCR RNA equivalent to one cell reportedly surfaced among approximately 1.1 million naive cells. Effector cells had over 99% of their molecules in clones above 20 RNA copies, while naive cells had under 1%.

The rearrangement joins TRBV4-3 to TRBJ2-2; D is undetermined. Material: naive CD8+ T cells from blood, with Jurkat cell RNA spiked in. Indicated subset: FACS-sorted CD8+CD4-CCR7+CD45RA+ naive T cells. This TCR derives from a human donor in good health. Some libraries in this study had Jurkat cell RNA spiked in. CDR3 sequence reads: CASSQERGALTGELFF. CDR3 DNA: TGCGCCAGCAGCCAAGAACGAGGAGCCCTCACCGGGGAGCTGTTTTTT.